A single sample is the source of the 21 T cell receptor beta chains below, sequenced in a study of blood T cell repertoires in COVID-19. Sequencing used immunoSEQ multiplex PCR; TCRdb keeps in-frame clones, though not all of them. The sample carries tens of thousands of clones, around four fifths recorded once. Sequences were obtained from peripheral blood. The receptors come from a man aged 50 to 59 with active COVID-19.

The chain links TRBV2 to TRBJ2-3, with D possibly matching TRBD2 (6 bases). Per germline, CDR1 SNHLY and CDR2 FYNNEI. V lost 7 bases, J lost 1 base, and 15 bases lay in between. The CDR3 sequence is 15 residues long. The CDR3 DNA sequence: TGTGCCAGCACCGGAGGGCGGGTTCGCACAGATACGCAGTATTTT. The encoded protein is CASTGGRVRTDTQYF.

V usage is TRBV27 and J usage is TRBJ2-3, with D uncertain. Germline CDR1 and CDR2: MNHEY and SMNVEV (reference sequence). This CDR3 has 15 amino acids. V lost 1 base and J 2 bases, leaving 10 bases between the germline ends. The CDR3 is CASSLLAAYTDTQYF. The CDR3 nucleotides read TGTGCCAGCAGTTTATTGGCGGCGTACACAGATACGCAGTATTTT.

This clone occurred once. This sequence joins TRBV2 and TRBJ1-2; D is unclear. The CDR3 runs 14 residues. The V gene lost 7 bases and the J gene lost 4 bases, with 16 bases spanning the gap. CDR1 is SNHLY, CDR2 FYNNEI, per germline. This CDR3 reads CASNKPGGSYGYTF. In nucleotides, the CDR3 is TGTGCCAGCAACAAGCCCGGAGGGAGCTATGGCTACACCTTC.

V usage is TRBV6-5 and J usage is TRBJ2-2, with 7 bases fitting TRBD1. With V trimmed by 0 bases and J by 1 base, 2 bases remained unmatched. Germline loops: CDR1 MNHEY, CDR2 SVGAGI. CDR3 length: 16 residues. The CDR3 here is CASSYSTGLNTGELFF. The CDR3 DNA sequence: TGTGCCAGCAGTTACTCGACAGGGTTGAACACCGGGGAGCTGTTTTTT.

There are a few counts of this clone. The CDR3 sequence is CASSQSGDAGRNQPQHF. The CDR3 coding sequence is TGTGCCAGCAGCCAGTCCGGGGATGCTGGGCGCAATCAGCCCCAGCATTTT. The chain employs TRBV27 and TRBJ1-5; no clear D. This CDR3 contains 17 residues. V gave up 6 bases and J gave up 2 bases, with 20 bases separating them. CDR1 and CDR2 (germline): MNHEY, SMNVEV (reference sequence).

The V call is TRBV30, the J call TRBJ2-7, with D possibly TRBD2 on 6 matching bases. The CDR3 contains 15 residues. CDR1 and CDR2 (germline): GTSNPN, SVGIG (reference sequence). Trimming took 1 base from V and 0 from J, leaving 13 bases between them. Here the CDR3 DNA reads TGTGCCTGGAGTGCACCGGGACTCCGCTCCTACGAGCAGTACTTC. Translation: CAWSAPGLRSYEQYF.

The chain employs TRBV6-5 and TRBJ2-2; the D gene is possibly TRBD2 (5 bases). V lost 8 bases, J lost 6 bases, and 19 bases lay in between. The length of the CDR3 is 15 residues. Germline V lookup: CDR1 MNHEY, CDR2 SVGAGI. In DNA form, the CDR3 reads TGTGCCAGCCGGACTCATCAAAAAATGGCCGGGGAGCTGTTTTTT. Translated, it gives CASRTHQKMAGELFF.

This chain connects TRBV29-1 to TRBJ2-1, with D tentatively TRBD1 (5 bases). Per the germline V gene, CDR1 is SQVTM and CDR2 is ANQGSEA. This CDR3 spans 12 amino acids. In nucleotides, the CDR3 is TGCAGTTCAAAAGGGGTACTTGATGAGCAGTTCTTC. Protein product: CSSKGVLDEQFF.

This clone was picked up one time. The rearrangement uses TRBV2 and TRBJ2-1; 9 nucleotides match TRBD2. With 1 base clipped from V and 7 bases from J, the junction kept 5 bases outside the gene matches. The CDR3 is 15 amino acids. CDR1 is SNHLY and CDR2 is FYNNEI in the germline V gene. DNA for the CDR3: TGTGCCAGCAGTGAAGGGCGGGGGGGCCGTAATGAGCAGTTCTTC. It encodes CASSEGRGGRNEQFF. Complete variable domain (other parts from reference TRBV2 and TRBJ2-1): EPEVTQTPSHQVTQMGQEVILRCVPISNHLYFYWYRQILGQKVEFLVSFYNNEISEKSEIFDDQFSVERPDGSNFTLKIRSTKLEDSAMYFCASSEGRGGRNEQFFGPGTRLTVL.

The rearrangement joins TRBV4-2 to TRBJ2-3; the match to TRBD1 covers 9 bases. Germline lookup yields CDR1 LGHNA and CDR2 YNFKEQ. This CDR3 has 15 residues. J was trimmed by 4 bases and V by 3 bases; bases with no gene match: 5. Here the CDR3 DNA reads TGTGCCAGCAGCCAGGGGACAGGGCAGGCAGATACGCAGTATTTT. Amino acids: CASSQGTGQADTQYF.

The DNA of the CDR3 is TGTGCCAGCAGCCGAGACATTAACACTGAAGCTTTCTTT. It translates to CASSRDINTEAFF. The chain employs TRBV7-3 and TRBJ1-1; D gene uncertain. Germline V gene data show CDR1 as SGHTA and CDR2 as FQGTGA. The CDR3 loop spans 13 amino acids. V lost 5 bases and J lost 2, with 9 bases in between.

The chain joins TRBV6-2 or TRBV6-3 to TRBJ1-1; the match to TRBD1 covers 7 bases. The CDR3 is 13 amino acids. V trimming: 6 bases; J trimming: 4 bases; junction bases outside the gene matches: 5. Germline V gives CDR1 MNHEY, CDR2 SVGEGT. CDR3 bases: TGTGCCAGCAGCCTCGGACAGGCCACTGAAGCTTTCTTT. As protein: CASSLGQATEAFF.

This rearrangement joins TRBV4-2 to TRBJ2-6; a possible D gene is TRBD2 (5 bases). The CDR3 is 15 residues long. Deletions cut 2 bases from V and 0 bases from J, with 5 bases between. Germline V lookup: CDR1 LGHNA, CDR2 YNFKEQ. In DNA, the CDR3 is TGTGCCAGCAGCCAAACTAGCTCTGGGGCCAACGTCCTGACTTTC. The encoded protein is CASSQTSSGANVLTF.

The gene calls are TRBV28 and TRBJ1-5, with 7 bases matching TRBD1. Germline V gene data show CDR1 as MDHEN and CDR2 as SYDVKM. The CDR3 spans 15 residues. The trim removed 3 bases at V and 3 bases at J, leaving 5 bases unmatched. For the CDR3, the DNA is TGTGCCAGCAGTTTCCCTGACAGGGACAATCAGCCCCAGCATTTT. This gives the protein CASSFPDRDNQPQHF.

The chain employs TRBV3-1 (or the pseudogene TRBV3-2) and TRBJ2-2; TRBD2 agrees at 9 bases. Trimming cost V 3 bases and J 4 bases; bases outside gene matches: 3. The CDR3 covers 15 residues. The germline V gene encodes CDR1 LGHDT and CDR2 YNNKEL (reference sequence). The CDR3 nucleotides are TGTGCCAGCAGCCACCCGACTAGCGGCACCGGGGAGCTGTTTTTT. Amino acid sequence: CASSHPTSGTGELFF.

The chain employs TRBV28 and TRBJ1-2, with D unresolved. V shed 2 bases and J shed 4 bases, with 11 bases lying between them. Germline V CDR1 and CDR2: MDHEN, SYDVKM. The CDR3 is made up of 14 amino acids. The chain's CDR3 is CASSLRQDIYGYTF. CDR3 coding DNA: TGTGCCAGCAGTTTAAGGCAGGATATCTATGGCTACACCTTC.

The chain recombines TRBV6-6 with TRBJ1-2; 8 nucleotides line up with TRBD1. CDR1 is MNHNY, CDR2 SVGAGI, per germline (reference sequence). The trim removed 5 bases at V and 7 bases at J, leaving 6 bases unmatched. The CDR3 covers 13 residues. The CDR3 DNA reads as TGTGCCAGCAGTATTCAGGGGGCGCGTGGCTACACCTTC. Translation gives CASSIQGARGYTF.

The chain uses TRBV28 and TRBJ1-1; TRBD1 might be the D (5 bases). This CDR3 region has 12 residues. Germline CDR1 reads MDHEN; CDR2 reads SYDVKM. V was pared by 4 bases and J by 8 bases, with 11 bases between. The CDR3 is CASSSRQREAFF. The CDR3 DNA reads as TGTGCCAGCAGTTCAAGACAGAGGGAAGCTTTCTTT.

CDR3 region: CASSQDSDGRGSSDMWDTQYF. In DNA form, the CDR3 reads TGTGCCAGCAGCCAAGATTCAGATGGTCGGGGGAGCTCCGATATGTGGGATACGCAGTATTTT. This chain joins TRBV4-2 and TRBJ2-3; weak D call: TRBD2 (6 bases). The CDR3 covers 21 residues. CDR1 and CDR2 (germline): LGHNA, YNFKEQ. The V and J ends lost 0 bases and 6 bases respectively, with 31 bases between them.

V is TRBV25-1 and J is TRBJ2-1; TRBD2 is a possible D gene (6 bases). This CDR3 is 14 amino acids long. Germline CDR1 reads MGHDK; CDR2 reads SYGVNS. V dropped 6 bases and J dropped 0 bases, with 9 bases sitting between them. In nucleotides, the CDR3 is TGTGCCAGCAGCGGGGGAGTCTCCTACAATGAGCAGTTCTTC. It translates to CASSGGVSYNEQFF.

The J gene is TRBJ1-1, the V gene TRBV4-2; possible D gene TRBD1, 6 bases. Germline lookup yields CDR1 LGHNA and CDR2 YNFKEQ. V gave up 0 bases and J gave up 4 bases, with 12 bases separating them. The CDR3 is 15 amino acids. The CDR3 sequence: CASSQETGMATEAFF. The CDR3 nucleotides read TGTGCCAGCAGCCAAGAAACAGGGATGGCCACTGAAGCTTTCTTT.